The source of this TCR beta chain is a study of blood T cell repertoires in COVID-19 (TCRdb year 2020). Looking at the study overall: Samples covering the acute and convalescent phases of COVID-19 were provided by collaborators in the United States, Italy and Spain. The prospective study material was composed of cDNA or gDNA derived from T cells, B-cell-depleted T cells, or PBMCs. HLA class I and class II types, where available, came from metadata supplied by the sample provider rather than from assay-based typing. The samples were drawn from two sources: the first 160 participants of the ongoing ImmuneRACE study, and 1,200 or so subjects contributed by 6 global collaborators. The repertoires were made available in a free public database intended to serve as a resource for research on the immune response to SARS-CoV-2. Nearly every sample came with metadata listing a de-identified subject ID, COVID-19 status, age in years and sex. The dataset comprised deeply sampled blood TCRbeta repertoires from subjects exposed to, actively infected with, or recovered from COVID-19.

TCRbeta CDR3 regions were amplified from genomic DNA by means of the immunoSEQ Assay, a bias-controlled multiplex PCR. The authors' pipeline ran thus. Within the assay, amplification of reference gene primers was used to estimate how many nucleated cells each sample contained. To quantify the absolute abundance of each unique TCRbeta CDR3 rearrangement, sequence reads were collapsed and filtered. Productive Simpson clonality was computed per sample as the square root of Simpson's diversity index over productive rearrangements. In its TCRdb copy, this immuneACCESS table keeps in-frame sequences only and misses some clones. Where compared with another copy, unresolved V genes explain less than half of these, and the others have no known cause. The V and J calls and the clone size are those of that table, but D and trimming were determined from the DNA. Counted in this sample were 130,000 to 150,000 clones; approximately 73% of them appeared once. The ten largest clonotypes hold about 4% of the sample.

Collaborating institutions collected whole blood in K2EDTA tubes following their own protocols. For TCRbeta analysis, collaborators shipped samples in one of three forms: frozen whole blood, isolated PBMCs, or DNA extracted from either of those sample types. Taken from cysteine to phenylalanine, the CDR3 has 15 residues. The retained sequence is limited to the CDR3, 45 bases, with the frame set at the first base. CDR1 and CDR2 are drawn from the germline V gene: KGHDR, SFDVKD. V loses 4 bases of germline sequence and J loses 3 bases, and the interval between the two ends is 12 bases. Summary of the overall study and its limitations: The quantity of clinical and demographic metadata differed by source and by participant and was supplied without curation.

As for this clone: Its specific antigen is unknown. Base-call qualities are not available, and no considerably larger clone is one nucleotide away.

The sample was peripheral blood. The receptor was derived from a man aged 55 to 70 with acute or convalescent COVID-19. The chain is made from TRBV24-1 and TRBJ1-3, with the D gene not confidently named. The nucleotide sequence is given as TGTGCCACCAGTGACCCTAGATCGAGTGGAAACACCATATATTTT. Its translation is CATSDPRSSGNTIYF.